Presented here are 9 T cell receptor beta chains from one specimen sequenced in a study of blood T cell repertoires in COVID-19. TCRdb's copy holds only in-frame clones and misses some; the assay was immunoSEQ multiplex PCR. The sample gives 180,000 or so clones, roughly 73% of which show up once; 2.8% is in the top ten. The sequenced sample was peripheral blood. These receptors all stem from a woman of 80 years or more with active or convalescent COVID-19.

The CDR3 loop reads CASSLLLPLGAGYNEQFF. DNA for the CDR3: TGTGCCAGCAGCTTACTTCTTCCACTAGGAGCGGGGTACAATGAGCAGTTCTTC. This chain uses TRBV7-2 with TRBJ2-1; TRBD2 aligns across 7 bases. The CDR3 sequence is 18 residues long. CDR1 SGHTA and CDR2 FQGNSA come from the germline V gene. J gave up 4 bases and V 2 bases, and 14 bases lay outside the gene matches.

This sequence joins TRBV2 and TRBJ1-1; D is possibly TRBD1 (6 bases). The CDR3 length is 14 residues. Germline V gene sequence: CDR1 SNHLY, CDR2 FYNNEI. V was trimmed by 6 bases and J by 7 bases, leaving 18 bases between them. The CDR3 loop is CASSETGYGVEAFF. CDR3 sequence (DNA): TGTGCCAGCAGCGAGACAGGCTATGGGGTTGAAGCTTTCTTT.

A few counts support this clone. CDR3 region: CAISESARGTPYEQYF. DNA of the CDR3: TGTGCCATCAGTGAGTCGGCCAGGGGGACACCCTACGAGCAGTACTTC. V gene TRBV10-3 combines with J gene TRBJ2-7, with TRBD1 matching 7 bases. There are 16 residues in the CDR3. The trim removed 0 bases at V and 2 bases at J, leaving 7 bases unmatched. The germline gives CDR1 ENHRY, CDR2 SYGVKD.

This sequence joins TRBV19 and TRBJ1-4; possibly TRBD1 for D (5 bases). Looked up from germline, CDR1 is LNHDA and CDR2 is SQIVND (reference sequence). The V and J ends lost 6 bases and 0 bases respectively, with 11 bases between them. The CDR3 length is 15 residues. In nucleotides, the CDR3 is TGTGCCAGTAGAGCACAGGTTGCAACTAATGAAAAACTGTTTTTT. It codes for CASRAQVATNEKLFF.

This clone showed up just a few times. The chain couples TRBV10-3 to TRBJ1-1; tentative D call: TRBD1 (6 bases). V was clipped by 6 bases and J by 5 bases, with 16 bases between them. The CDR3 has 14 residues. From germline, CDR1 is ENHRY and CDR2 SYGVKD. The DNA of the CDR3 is TGTGCCATCAGAACAGGGCCAAGCAGGACTGAAGCTTTCTTT. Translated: CAIRTGPSRTEAFF.

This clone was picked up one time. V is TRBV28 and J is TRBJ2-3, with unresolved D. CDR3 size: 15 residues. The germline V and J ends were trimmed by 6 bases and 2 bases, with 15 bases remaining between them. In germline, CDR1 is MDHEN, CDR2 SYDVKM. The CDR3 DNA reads TGTGCCAGCAGCACCTCCCTCCGGGTCACAGATACGCAGTATTTT. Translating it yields CASSTSLRVTDTQYF.

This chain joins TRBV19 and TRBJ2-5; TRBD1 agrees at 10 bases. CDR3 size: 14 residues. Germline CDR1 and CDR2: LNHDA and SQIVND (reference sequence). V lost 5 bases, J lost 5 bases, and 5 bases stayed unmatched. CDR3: CASSYDRGQETQYF. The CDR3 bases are TGTGCCAGTAGTTACGACAGGGGGCAGGAGACCCAGTACTTC. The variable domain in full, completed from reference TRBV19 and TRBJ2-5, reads DGGITQSPKYLFRKEGQNVTLSCEQNLNHDAMYWYRQDPGQGLRLIYYSQIVNDFQKGDIAEGYSVSREKKESFPLTVTSAQKNPTAFYLCASSYDRGQETQYFGPGTRLLVL.

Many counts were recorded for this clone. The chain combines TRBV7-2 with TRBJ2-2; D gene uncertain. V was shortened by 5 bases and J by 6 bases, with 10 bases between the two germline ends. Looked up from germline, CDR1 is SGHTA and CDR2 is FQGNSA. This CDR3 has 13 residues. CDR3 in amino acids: CASSRSRPGELFF. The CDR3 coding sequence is TGTGCCAGCAGCCGGAGTCGCCCCGGGGAGCTGTTTTTT.

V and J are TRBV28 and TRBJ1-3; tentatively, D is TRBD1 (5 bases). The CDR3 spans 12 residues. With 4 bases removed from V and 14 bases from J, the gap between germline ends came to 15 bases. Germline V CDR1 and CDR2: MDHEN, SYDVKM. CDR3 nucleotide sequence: TGTGCCAGCAGTTCCCCCTCAGGGATTTTATATTTT. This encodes CASSSPSGILYF.